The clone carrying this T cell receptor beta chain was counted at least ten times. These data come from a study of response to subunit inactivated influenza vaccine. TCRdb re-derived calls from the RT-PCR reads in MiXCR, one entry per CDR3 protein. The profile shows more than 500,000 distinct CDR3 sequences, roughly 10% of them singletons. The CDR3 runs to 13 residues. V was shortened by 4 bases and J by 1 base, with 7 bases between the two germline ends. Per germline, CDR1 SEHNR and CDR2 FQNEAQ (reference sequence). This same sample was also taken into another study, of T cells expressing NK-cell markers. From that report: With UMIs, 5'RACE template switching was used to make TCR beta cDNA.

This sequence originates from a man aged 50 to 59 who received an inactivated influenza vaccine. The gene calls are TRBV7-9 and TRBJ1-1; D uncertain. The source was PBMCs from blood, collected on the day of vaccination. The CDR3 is CASSSGENTEAFF. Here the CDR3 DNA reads TGTGCCAGCAGCTCCGGAGAGAACACTGAAGCTTTCTTT. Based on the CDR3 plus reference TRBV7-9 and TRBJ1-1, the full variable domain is DTGVSQNPRHKITKRGQNVTFRCDPISEHNRLYWYRQTLGQGPEFLTYFQNEAQLEKSRLLSDRFSAERPKGSFSTLEIQRTEQGDSAMYLCASSSGENTEAFFGQGTRLTVV.